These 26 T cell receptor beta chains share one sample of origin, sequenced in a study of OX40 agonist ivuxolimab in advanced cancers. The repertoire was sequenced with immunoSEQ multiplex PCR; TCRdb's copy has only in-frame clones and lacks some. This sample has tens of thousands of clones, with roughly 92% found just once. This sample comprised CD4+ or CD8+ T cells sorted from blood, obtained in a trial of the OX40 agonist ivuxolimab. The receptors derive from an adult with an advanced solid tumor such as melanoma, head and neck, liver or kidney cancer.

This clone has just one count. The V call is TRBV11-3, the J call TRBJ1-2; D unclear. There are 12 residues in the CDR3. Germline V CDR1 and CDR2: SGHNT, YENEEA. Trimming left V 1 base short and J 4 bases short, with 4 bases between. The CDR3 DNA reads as TGTGCCAGCAGCTTAGGTGGCTATGGCTACACCTTC. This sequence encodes CASSLGGYGYTF.

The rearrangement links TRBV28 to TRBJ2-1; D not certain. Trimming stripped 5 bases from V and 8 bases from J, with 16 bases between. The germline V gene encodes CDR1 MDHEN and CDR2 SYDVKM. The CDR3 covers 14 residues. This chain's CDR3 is CASSPPGRLYEQFF. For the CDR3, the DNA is TGTGCCAGCAGTCCGCCCGGCCGGTTATATGAGCAGTTCTTC.

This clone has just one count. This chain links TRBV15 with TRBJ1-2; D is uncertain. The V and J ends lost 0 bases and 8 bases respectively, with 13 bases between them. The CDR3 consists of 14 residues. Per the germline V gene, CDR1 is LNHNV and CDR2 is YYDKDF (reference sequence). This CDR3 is CATSRDLFSDGYTF. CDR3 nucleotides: TGTGCCACCAGCAGAGATTTATTCTCGGACGGCTACACCTTC.

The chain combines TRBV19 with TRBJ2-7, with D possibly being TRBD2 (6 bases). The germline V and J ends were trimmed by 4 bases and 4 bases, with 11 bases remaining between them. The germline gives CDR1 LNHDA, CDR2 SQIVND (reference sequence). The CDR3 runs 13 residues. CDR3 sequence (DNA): TGTGCCAGTAGTAGCGGGACCAAGTACGAGCAGTACTTC. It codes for CASSSGTKYEQYF.

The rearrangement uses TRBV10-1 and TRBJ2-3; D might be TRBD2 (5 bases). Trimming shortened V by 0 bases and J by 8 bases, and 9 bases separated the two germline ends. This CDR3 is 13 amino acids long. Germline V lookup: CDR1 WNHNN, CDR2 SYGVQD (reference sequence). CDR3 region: CASSESTRGTQYF. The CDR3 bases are TGCGCCAGCAGTGAGTCTACCCGGGGTACGCAGTATTTT.

Written as DNA, the CDR3 is TGTGCCAGCAGCCCCTCGGGGGGCGGGAGCTATGGCTACACCTTC. Protein: CASSPSGGGSYGYTF. This rearrangement joins TRBV6-5 to TRBJ1-2, with TRBD1 as a possible D gene (6 bases). CDR1 and CDR2 from the germline V gene are MNHEY and SVGAGI. CDR3 length: 15 amino acids. V lost 6 bases and J 4 bases, leaving 18 bases between the germline ends.

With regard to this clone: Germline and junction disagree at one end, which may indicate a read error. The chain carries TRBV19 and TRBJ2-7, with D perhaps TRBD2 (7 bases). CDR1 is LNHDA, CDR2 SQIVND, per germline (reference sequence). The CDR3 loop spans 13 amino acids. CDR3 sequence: CASSNPTGGQVVF. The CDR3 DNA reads TGTGCCAGTAGTAATCCGACGGGGGGCCAGGTGGTTTTC.

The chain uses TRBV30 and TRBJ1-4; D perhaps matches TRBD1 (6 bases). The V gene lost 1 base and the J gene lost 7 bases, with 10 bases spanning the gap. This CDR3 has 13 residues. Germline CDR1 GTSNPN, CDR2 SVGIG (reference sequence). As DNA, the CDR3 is TGTGCCTGGAGTGCAGGGGAGGGTGAAAAACTGTTTTTT. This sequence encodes CAWSAGEGEKLFF.

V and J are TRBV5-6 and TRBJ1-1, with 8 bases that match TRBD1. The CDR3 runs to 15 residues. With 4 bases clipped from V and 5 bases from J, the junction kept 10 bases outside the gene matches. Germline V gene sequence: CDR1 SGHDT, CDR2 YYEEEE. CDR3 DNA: TGTGCCAGCAGCATCGGACAGGGATTGCAGACTGAAGCTTTCTTT. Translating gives CASSIGQGLQTEAFF.

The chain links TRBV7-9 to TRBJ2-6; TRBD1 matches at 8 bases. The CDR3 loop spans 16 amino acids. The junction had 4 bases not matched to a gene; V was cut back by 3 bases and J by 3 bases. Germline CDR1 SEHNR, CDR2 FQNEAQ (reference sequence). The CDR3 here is CASSFQGANGANVLTF. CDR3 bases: TGTGCCAGCAGCTTCCAGGGGGCTAATGGGGCCAACGTCCTGACTTTC.

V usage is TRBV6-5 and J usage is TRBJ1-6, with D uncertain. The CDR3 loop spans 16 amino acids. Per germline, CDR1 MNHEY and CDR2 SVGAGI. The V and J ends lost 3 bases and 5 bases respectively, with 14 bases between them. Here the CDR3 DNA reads TGTGCCAGCAGTTATACCGGTCCGGGCGATAATTCACCCCTCCACTTT. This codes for CASSYTGPGDNSPLHF.

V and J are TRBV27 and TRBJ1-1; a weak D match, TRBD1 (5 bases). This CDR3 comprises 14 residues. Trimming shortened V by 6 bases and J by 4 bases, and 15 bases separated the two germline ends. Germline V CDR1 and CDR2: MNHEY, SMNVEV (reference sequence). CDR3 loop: CASRRGTGGTEAFF. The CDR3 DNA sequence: TGTGCCAGCAGACGCGGGACGGGCGGCACTGAAGCTTTCTTT.

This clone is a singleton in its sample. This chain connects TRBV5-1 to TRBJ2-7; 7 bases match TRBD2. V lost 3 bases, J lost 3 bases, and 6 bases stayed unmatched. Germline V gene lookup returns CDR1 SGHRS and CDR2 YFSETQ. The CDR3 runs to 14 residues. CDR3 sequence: CASSWGGSDYEQYF. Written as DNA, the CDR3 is TGCGCCAGCAGCTGGGGAGGGAGTGACTACGAGCAGTACTTC.

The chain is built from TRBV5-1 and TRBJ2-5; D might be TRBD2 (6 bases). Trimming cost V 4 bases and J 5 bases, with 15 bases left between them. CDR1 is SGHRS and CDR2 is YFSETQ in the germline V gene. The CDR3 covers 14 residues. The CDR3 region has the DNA TGCGCCAGCAGCCCACTAGTTAGCGGCGAGACCCAGTACTTC. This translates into CASSPLVSGETQYF.

The CDR3 coding sequence is TGTGCCAGCAGCGTAGCTACAGGACAGACCTACGAGCAGTACTTC. Protein sequence: CASSVATGQTYEQYF. V usage is TRBV9 and J usage is TRBJ2-7; possibly TRBD1 for D (6 bases). The CDR3 extends over 15 amino acids. Germline CDR1 reads SGDLS; CDR2 reads YYNGEE. V lost 0 bases, J lost 2 bases, and 12 bases lay in between.

As DNA, the CDR3 is TGTGCCAGTTTGGGCAGGGGGCGAAACTATGGCTACACCTTC. It is translated as CASLGRGRNYGYTF. V and J are TRBV19 and TRBJ1-2; 8 nucleotides match TRBD1. Trimming at V came to 8 bases and at J to 2 bases, leaving 7 bases not matched to a gene. The V gene's germline CDR1 is LNHDA and CDR2 SQIVND (reference sequence). This CDR3 contains 14 residues.

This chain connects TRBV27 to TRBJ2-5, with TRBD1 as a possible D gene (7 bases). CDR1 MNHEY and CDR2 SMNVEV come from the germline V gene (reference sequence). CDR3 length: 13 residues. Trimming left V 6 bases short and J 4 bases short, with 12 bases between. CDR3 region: CASRSQGGETQYF. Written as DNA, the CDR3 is TGTGCCAGCAGAAGTCAGGGGGGAGAGACCCAGTACTTC.

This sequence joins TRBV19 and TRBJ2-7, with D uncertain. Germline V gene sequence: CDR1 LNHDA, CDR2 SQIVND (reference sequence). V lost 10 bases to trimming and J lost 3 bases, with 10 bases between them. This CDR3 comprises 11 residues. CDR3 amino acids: CATQRDYEQYF. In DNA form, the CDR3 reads TGTGCCACCCAAAGAGACTACGAGCAGTACTTC.

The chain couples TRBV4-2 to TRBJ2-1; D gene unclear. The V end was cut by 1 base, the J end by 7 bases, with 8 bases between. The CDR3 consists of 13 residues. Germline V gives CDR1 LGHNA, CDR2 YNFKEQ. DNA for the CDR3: TGTGCCAGCAGCCAAGGTGGTGGTAATGAGCAGTTCTTC. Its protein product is CASSQGGGNEQFF.

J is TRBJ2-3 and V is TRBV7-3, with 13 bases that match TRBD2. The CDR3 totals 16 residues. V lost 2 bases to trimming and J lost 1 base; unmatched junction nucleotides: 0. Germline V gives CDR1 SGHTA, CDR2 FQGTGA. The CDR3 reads CASSLGTSGGTDTQYF. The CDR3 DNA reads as TGTGCCAGCAGCTTAGGGACTAGCGGGGGCACAGATACGCAGTATTTT.

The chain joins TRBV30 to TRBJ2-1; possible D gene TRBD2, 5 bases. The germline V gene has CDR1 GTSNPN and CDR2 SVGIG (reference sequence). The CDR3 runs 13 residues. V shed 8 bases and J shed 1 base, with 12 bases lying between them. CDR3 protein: CAEARGSYNEQFF. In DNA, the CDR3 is TGTGCCGAGGCTAGAGGGTCCTACAATGAGCAGTTCTTC.

This CDR3 is CASSPGRVGEQYF. The CDR3 DNA reads TGTGCCAGCAGTCCCGGCAGGGTGGGGGAGCAGTACTTC. V is TRBV6-5 and J is TRBJ2-7; possible D gene TRBD1, 5 bases. Germline lookup yields CDR1 MNHEY and CDR2 SVGAGI. The CDR3 runs to 13 residues. V lost 5 bases to trimming and J lost 7 bases, with 15 bases between them.

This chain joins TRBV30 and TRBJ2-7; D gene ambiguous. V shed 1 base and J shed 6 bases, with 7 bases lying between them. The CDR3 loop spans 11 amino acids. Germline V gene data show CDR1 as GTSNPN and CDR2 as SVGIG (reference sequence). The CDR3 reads CAWSGTREQYF. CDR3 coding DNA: TGTGCCTGGAGTGGGACGCGCGAGCAGTACTTC.

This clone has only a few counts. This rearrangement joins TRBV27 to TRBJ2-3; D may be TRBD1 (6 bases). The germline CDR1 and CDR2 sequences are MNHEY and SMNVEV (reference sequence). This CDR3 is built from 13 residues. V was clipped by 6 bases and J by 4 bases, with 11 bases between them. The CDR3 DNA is TGTGCCAGCAGCAACAGGGCAGCAGATACGCAGTATTTT. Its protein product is CASSNRAADTQYF.

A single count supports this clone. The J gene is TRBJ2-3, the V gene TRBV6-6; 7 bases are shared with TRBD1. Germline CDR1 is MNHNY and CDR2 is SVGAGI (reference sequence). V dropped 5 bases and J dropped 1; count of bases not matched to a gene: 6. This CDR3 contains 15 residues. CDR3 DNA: TGTGCCAGCAGTCTTGGGACAGCCGGCACAGATACGCAGTATTTT. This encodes CASSLGTAGTDTQYF.

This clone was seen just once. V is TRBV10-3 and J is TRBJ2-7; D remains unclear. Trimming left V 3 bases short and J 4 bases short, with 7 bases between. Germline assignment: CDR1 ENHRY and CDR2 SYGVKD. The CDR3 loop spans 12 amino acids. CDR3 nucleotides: TGTGCCATCAGTGAAGCAGATTACGAGCAGTACTTC. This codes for CAISEADYEQYF.